The sequence of this T cell receptor beta chain was determined in a study of Tregs in tolerant kidney transplant recipients. Germline V gene data show CDR1 as SNHLY and CDR2 as FYNNEI. The CDR3 consists of 15 residues. Trimming at V came to 6 bases and at J to 3 bases, leaving 11 bases not matched to a gene. The repertoire was sequenced with immunoSEQ multiplex PCR; TCRdb's copy has only in-frame clones and lacks some. The sample has over 60,000 clones, nearly 98% seen once. This clone appeared a single time. What it binds is not known. Unstimulated regulatory T cells (CD4+CD25+CD127-), CD4+CD25- non-regulatory cells, CD4 and CD8 cells were FACS-sorted from thawed PBMCs. Broader study findings: Tolerant patients' donor-specific Tregs expanded beyond overall Tregs, suggesting antigen-driven growth. Tregs expanded with activated donor B cells seemed most donor-specific. Findings come from small patient numbers and require larger validation.

The source of this sequence is a human donor who received a combined kidney and bone marrow transplant. The chain joins TRBV2 to TRBJ2-7; TRBD2 aligns across 7 bases. The sample here was CD4+ T cells from blood, taken before the transplant. This CDR3 reads CASSHGEGGYYEQYF. CDR3 nucleotides: TGTGCCAGCAGCCACGGGGAGGGCGGCTACTACGAGCAGTACTTC. The whole variable domain, filled in from reference TRBV2 and TRBJ2-7, reads EPEVTQTPSHQVTQMGQEVILRCVPISNHLYFYWYRQILGQKVEFLVSFYNNEISEKSEIFDDQFSVERPDGSNFTLKIRSTKLEDSAMYFCASSHGEGGYYEQYFGPGTRLTVT.